This T cell receptor (beta chain) appears in the sequencing data of a study of T cell repertoires in cytomegalovirus infection (dated by TCRdb to the late 2010s). Some background on the complete study: The peptide stimulations were aimed at well-studied HLA-B-restricted epitopes as well as recently identified HLA-C-restricted CMV epitopes, whose presentation resists viral immunomodulation. Donor HLA type was relevant to the analysis, as public TCR beta signatures indicated carriage of CMV infection together with the matching HLA type. Results the study describes overall, beyond this receptor: The ex vivo response was dominated by HLA-C-restricted CMV-specific TCR beta clonotypes, which also provided the single most frequent clonotype in two of eight donors. Carriers of CMV infection plus the relevant HLA type were discriminated by the cumulative frequency of public TCR beta family members in the study cohort and in an independent roughly 340-donor cohort.

This clonotype has a single count. Its antigen is not yet known. No clone much larger than this one lies a single base away; base qualities are absent. Weak support is all one read offers. This specimen's treatment or condition label, per the study, means: in vitro stimulation with specific CMV peptide epitopes to enrich CMV-specific T cells. Sequencing was carried out with an Illumina HiSeq 1500. In-frame beta chains were kept once TCRdb had trimmed the public reads at Q25 with fastp and called clones with MiXCR. Here each entry gathers all rows of one CDR3 protein and keeps the most common genes and DNA. Here the sample has 640,000 or so distinct CDR3 sequences; 30% to 35% occur a single time. Approximately 18% of the sample belongs to the ten largest clones. Trimming removed 7 bases from V and 1 base from J, leaving 10 bases between the germline ends. Including the terminal cysteine and phenylalanine, the CDR3 comprises 14 residues. Only the CDR3 DNA stays, 42 bases, in frame from base 1. CDR1 and CDR2, looked up from the germline V gene (reference sequence), are MNHEY and SMNVEV.

The sequence was collected from a human donor in good health (CMV status not recorded). Some clones in this sample may be carry-over from other donors' samples. The sample was cultured PBMCs, taken from culture after CMV antigen stimulation. The chain employs TRBV27 and TRBJ2-2; the D gene remains uncertain. The CDR3 protein: CASKKQENTGELFF. Here is the DNA: TGTGCCAGCAAGAAGCAGGAGAACACCGGGGAGCTGTTTTTT.